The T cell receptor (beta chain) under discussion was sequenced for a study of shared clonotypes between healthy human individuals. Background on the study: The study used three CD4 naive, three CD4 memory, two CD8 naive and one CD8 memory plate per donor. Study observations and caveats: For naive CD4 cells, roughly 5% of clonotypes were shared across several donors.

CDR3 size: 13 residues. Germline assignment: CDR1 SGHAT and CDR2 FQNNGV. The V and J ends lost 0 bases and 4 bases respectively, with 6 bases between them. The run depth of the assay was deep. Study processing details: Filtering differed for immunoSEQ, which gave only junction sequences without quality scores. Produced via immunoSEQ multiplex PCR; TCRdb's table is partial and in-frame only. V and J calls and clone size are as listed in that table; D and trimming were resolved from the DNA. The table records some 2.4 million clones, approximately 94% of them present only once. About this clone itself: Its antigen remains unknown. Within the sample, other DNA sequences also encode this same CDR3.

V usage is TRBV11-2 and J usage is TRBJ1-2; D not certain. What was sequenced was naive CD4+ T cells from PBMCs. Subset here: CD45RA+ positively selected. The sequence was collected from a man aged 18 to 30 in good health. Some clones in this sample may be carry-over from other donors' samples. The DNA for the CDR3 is TGTGCCAGCAGCTTAGACAGGTCCTATGGCTACACCTTC. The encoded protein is CASSLDRSYGYTF.